This T cell receptor beta chain was identified in a study of shared clonotypes between healthy human individuals. The CDR3 loop spans 14 amino acids. The germline V and J ends were trimmed by 2 bases and 3 bases, with 10 bases remaining between them. Germline V gene sequence: CDR1 SEHNR, CDR2 FQNEAQ (reference sequence). Using immunoSEQ multiplex PCR, the repertoire was profiled, and TCRdb retains in-frame clones only, with some absent. The repertoire holds some 480,000 clones, with about 80% as singletons. Specimen: PBMCs. The V gene is TRBV7-9, the J gene TRBJ2-5, with D possibly being TRBD2 (5 bases). This receptor was obtained from a middle-aged woman in good health. Some clones in this sample may be carry-over from other donors' samples. CDR3 nucleotides: TGTGCCAGCAGCTTAAGGAGCGGAAAAGAGACCCAGTACTTC. Protein product: CASSLRSGKETQYF.